Listed here are 22 T cell receptor beta chains from one sample, sequenced in a study of cytomegalovirus exposure and HLA in healthy donors. Measured with immunoSEQ multiplex PCR; TCRdb has only the in-frame clones, and not every one. Here the sample spans about 160,000 clones, approximately 89% being singletons. The material sequenced was PBMCs. These receptors all come from a woman aged 18-29 years in good health and CMV-seropositive.

The rearrangement uses TRBV4-2 and TRBJ1-2, with 9 bases matching TRBD1. Germline assignment: CDR1 LGHNA and CDR2 YNFKEQ. Trimming at V came to 0 bases and at J to 5 bases, leaving 7 bases not matched to a gene. The CDR3 runs to 16 residues. This CDR3 reads CASSQDLQGAMYGYTF. DNA for the CDR3: TGTGCCAGCAGCCAAGATCTACAGGGGGCGATGTATGGCTACACCTTC.

This clone was counted once. The J gene is TRBJ2-2, the V gene TRBV11-3; D call uncertain. This CDR3 spans 15 amino acids. The V gene's germline CDR1 is SGHNT and CDR2 YENEEA. The ends were cut back, 8 bases at V and 0 bases at J, with 13 bases in the middle. CDR3 nucleotides: TGTGCCAGCGGGCCTTTCAGATCGAACACCGGGGAGCTGTTTTTT. This encodes CASGPFRSNTGELFF. The full variable domain, in which reference TRBV11-3 and TRBJ2-2 provide the parts outside the CDR3, is EAGVVQSPRYKIIEKKQPVAFWCNPISGHNTLYWYLQNLGQGPELLIRYENEEAVDDSQLPKDRFSAERLKGVDSTLKIQPAELGDSAVYLCASGPFRSNTGELFFGEGSRLTVL.

This chain connects TRBV18 to TRBJ1-2, with no clear D. Trimming left V 1 base short and J 5 bases short, with 8 bases between. CDR3 length: 13 residues. CDR1 and CDR2 from the germline V gene are KGHSH and LQKENI. The CDR3 region has the DNA TGTGCCAGCTCACCACGAGGAGCATATGGCTACACCTTC. Its translation is CASSPRGAYGYTF.

The rearrangement links TRBV9 to TRBJ2-2, with 8 bases fitting TRBD2. The CDR3 spans 17 residues. Germline V CDR1 and CDR2: SGDLS, YYNGEE. Trimming took 0 bases from V and 0 from J; bases not matched to a gene: 4. The CDR3 DNA follows: TGTGCCAGCAGCGTAGCGGTCGGGGGGGCGAACACCGGGGAGCTGTTTTTT. This sequence encodes CASSVAVGGANTGELFF. Filled out from reference TRBV9 and TRBJ2-2, the complete variable domain reads DSGVTQTPKHLITATGQRVTLRCSPRSGDLSVYWYQQSLDQGLQFLIQYYNGEERAKGNILERFSAQQFPDLHSELNLSSLELGDSALYFCASSVAVGGANTGELFFGEGSRLTVL.

The chain has TRBV6-5 and TRBJ2-2, with a tentative D call TRBD1 (7 bases). Trimming pared 3 bases from V and 5 bases from J, leaving 10 bases between. Germline V gene sequence: CDR1 MNHEY, CDR2 SVGAGI. The CDR3 contains 14 residues. CDR3 nucleotides: TGTGCCAGCAGTTATCAGGGGGGTACCGGGGAGCTGTTTTTT. This translates into CASSYQGGTGELFF.

V and J are TRBV11-2 and TRBJ1-1; D is uncertain. The CDR3 has 15 residues. V lost 1 base and J lost 0, with 9 bases in between. The V gene's germline CDR1 is SGHAT and CDR2 FQNNGV. The CDR3 DNA is TGTGCCAGCAGCTTAGGAGGGAGGATGAACACTGAAGCTTTCTTT. Its protein product is CASSLGGRMNTEAFF.

This sequence joins TRBV28 and TRBJ1-5; 10 bases align to TRBD1. Germline V gene data show CDR1 as MDHEN and CDR2 as SYDVKM. The CDR3 runs 13 residues. V was pared by 4 bases and J by 7 bases, with 1 base of the junction left unmatched. In nucleotides, the CDR3 is TGTGCCAGCAGTTGGGACAGGGGACAGCCCCAGCATTTT. Its translation: CASSWDRGQPQHF.

V and J are TRBV30 and TRBJ2-2; unclear D gene. The germline V and J ends were trimmed by 0 bases and 1 base, with 6 bases remaining between them. The CDR3 runs to 14 residues. CDR1 and CDR2 from the germline V gene are GTSNPN and SVGIG (reference sequence). Written as DNA, the CDR3 is TGTGCCTGGAGTGTACGCGGGAACACCGGGGAGCTGTTTTTT. Protein sequence: CAWSVRGNTGELFF.

This clone was seen more than once but under ten times. The rearrangement links TRBV4-1 to TRBJ2-5; D is unclear. The CDR3 has 12 amino acids. Trimming shortened V by 3 bases and J by 4 bases, and 6 bases separated the two germline ends. CDR1 MGHRA and CDR2 YSYEKL come from the germline V gene. This CDR3 is CASSQNGETQYF. The CDR3 nucleotides read TGCGCCAGCAGCCAGAACGGAGAGACCCAGTACTTC.

J is TRBJ2-7 and V is TRBV27, with TRBD1 as a possible D gene (5 bases). There are 15 residues in the CDR3. From germline, CDR1 is MNHEY and CDR2 SMNVEV (reference sequence). Trimming removed 5 bases from V and 2 bases from J, with 16 bases in between. The CDR3 nucleotides are TGTGCCAGCAGTCATTCACAGGAATATCCCTACGAGCAGTACTTC. As protein: CASSHSQEYPYEQYF.

This sequence joins TRBV11-3 and TRBJ2-3; D not certain. Trimming removed 3 bases at V and 1 base at J, with 5 bases between. Germline CDR1 SGHNT, CDR2 YENEEA. The CDR3 sequence is 13 residues long. The CDR3 nucleotides are TGTGCCAGCAGCTTTACAGGCACAGATACGCAGTATTTT. This gives the protein CASSFTGTDTQYF.

There are a few counts of this clone. The chain recombines TRBV7-2 with TRBJ2-7, with no clear D. The CDR3 sequence is 13 residues long. With 1 base removed from V and 3 bases from J, the gap between germline ends came to 7 bases. Germline-derived CDR1 and CDR2 are SGHTA and FQGNSA. In DNA form, the CDR3 reads TGTGCCAGCAGCTTAGGACAAGTCTACGAGCAGTACTTC. Its protein product is CASSLGQVYEQYF.

This chain connects TRBV29-1 to TRBJ2-1; TRBD2 matches 8 bases. With V trimmed by 7 bases and J by 3 bases, 5 bases remained unmatched. Germline V gene sequence: CDR1 SQVTM, CDR2 ANQGSEA. CDR3 length: 13 amino acids. Here the CDR3 reads CSARLANYNEQFF. The CDR3 DNA follows: TGCAGCGCCCGACTAGCGAACTACAATGAGCAGTTCTTC.

The rearrangement joins TRBV30 to TRBJ2-1, with TRBD2 matching over 11 bases. CDR1 and CDR2 from the germline V gene are GTSNPN and SVGIG (reference sequence). CDR3 length: 14 residues. J was trimmed by 8 bases and V by 8 bases; bases with no gene match: 11. CDR3 coding DNA: TGTGCCAGAAACCTAGCGGGAGGAGAGGATGAGCAGTTCTTC. Translating gives CARNLAGGEDEQFF. Full variable domain (remainder filled in from reference TRBV30 and TRBJ2-1): SQTIHQWPATLVQPVGSPLSLECTVEGTSNPNLYWYRQAAGRGLQLLFYSVGIGQISSEVPQNLSASRPQDRQFILSSKKLLLSDSGFYLCARNLAGGEDEQFFGPGTRLTVL.

This clone appeared a few times. The genes are TRBV2 and TRBJ1-2, with TRBD1 matching 10 bases. The CDR3 has 12 amino acids. Germline trimming cut 6 bases from V and 7 bases from J; bases unmatched to any gene: 2. Germline CDR1 reads SNHLY; CDR2 reads FYNNEI. The CDR3 sequence: CASRGQGVGYTF. CDR3 nucleotide sequence: TGTGCCAGCAGAGGACAGGGGGTTGGCTACACCTTC.

The chain uses TRBV5-6 and TRBJ2-7; the match to TRBD2 covers 14 bases. CDR1 is SGHDT, CDR2 YYEEEE, per germline. V lost 2 bases, J lost 1 base, and 8 bases stayed unmatched. The CDR3 totals 18 residues. CDR3 protein: CASSFLGLAGAPSYEQYF. The CDR3, as DNA: TGTGCCAGCAGCTTCCTGGGACTAGCGGGAGCCCCTTCCTACGAGCAGTACTTC.

This clone was picked up one time. The rearrangement uses TRBV4-1 and TRBJ1-4, with D unresolved. CDR1 is MGHRA, CDR2 YSYEKL, per germline. The CDR3 is 15 amino acids. Trimming stripped 1 base from V and 4 bases from J, with 10 bases between. DNA for the CDR3: TGCGCCAGCAGCCAAGCTGCAGTCCATAATGAAAAACTGTTTTTT. The encoded protein is CASSQAAVHNEKLFF.

In this sample, this clone turned up once. The rearrangement links TRBV27 to TRBJ1-1; D ambiguous. The CDR3 is made up of 15 amino acids. V lost 3 bases to trimming and J lost 2 bases, with 13 bases between them. CDR1 MNHEY and CDR2 SMNVEV come from the germline V gene (reference sequence). Written as DNA, the CDR3 is TGTGCCAGCAGTTTCTACCCCCGGAGCAACACTGAAGCTTTCTTT. Its protein product is CASSFYPRSNTEAFF.

The chain is built from TRBV5-4 and TRBJ1-2; TRBD1 matches at 10 bases. This CDR3 has 18 residues. V lost 4 bases and J lost 2; bases outside the gene matches: 14. Germline V gene sequence: CDR1 SGHNT, CDR2 YYREEE (reference sequence). The CDR3 protein is CASSQGGYRQGANYGYTF. The CDR3 DNA sequence: TGTGCCAGCAGCCAAGGAGGCTACCGACAGGGGGCCAACTATGGCTACACCTTC.

V is TRBV2 and J is TRBJ2-1; TRBD2 aligns across 10 bases. The CDR3 length is 15 residues. The ends lost 6 bases at V and 3 bases at J; junction bases unmatched: 5. Germline V CDR1 and CDR2: SNHLY, FYNNEI. The CDR3 nucleotides read TGTGCCAGCAGCCGGGGACTAGCGCTCTACAATGAGCAGTTCTTC. It translates to CASSRGLALYNEQFF.

V usage is TRBV6-6 and J usage is TRBJ1-4; D remains unclear. Trimming removed 0 bases at V and 2 bases at J, with 7 bases between. The CDR3 has 15 residues. The germline V gene encodes CDR1 MNHNY and CDR2 SVGAGI (reference sequence). The CDR3 nucleotides read TGTGCCAGCAGTTACTCGAGGGCTACTAATGAAAAACTGTTTTTT. Residues: CASSYSRATNEKLFF.

The rearrangement uses TRBV14 and TRBJ2-2; 7 bases align to TRBD2. Germline lookup yields CDR1 SGHDN and CDR2 FVKESK. The length of the CDR3 is 18 residues. Trimming at V came to 5 bases and at J to 3 bases, leaving 15 bases not matched to a gene. CDR3 amino acids: CASSGPVLWGGDTGELFF. Here the CDR3 DNA reads TGTGCCAGCAGCGGCCCCGTTCTGTGGGGGGGTGACACCGGGGAGCTGTTTTTT.